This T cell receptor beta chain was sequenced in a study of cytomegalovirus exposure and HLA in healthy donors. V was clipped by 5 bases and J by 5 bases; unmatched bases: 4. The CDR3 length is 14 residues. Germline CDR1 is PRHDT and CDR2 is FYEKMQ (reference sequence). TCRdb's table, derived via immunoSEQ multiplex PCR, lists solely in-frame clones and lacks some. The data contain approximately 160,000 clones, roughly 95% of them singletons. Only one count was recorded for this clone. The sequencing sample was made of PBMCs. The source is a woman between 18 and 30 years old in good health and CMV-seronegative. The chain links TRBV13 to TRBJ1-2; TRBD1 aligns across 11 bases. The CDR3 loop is CASSTGTGGYGYTF. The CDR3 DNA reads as TGTGCCAGCAGCACCGGGACAGGGGGATATGGCTACACCTTC.